This T cell receptor beta chain was recovered during a study of T cell responses to AZD1222 COVID-19 vaccine. Generated by immunoSEQ multiplex PCR, the TCRdb table keeps only in-frame clones and is missing some. The sample holds around 120,000 clones, around 92% seen once. J lost 6 bases, V lost 4 bases, and 8 bases had no gene match. Germline CDR1 and CDR2: MGHDK and SYGVNS. The CDR3 totals 15 residues. The chain employs TRBV25-1 and TRBJ1-1; TRBD1 matches at 10 bases. This receptor was identified in an adult in good health. The material was peripheral blood, obtained on day 0 of AZD1222 vaccination. CDR3 sequence: CASSASTGGASEAFF. For the CDR3, the DNA is TGTGCCAGCAGTGCTTCGACAGGGGGCGCTTCTGAAGCTTTCTTT.